Sequencing of this TCR beta chain was carried out in a study of shared clonotypes between healthy human individuals. On the study more broadly: Contributing individuals were a couple of females and three males aged 18 to 49. CD4 naive and memory got three plates each, CD8 naive two, CD8 memory one.

About this clone itself: Its antigen is not known.

Sequencing used immunoSEQ multiplex PCR; TCRdb keeps in-frame clones, though not all of them. The sample gives roughly 720,000 clones, about 90% of which show up once; roughly 36% is in the top ten. Study-wide points: Rarefaction analysis demonstrated incomplete sorted-subset sequencing notwithstanding large depth.

The study drew its donors from healthy HIV-negative adults without recent acute infections or vaccinations. The germline CDR1 and CDR2 sequences are SNHLY and FYNNEI. The CDR3 has 16 amino acids. V lost 1 base and J lost 5, with 17 bases in between. Source material: memory CD8+ T cells from PBMCs. The subset denotes: CD45RO+ cells pooled with CCR7-negative TemRA cells. The chain links TRBV2 to TRBJ1-1; D is uncertain. The clonotype comes from a man in his late teens or twenties in good health. Some clones in this sample may be carry-over from other donors' samples. CDR3 sequence reads: CASSEVLVRVGTEAFF. The CDR3 DNA sequence: TGTGCCAGCAGTGAAGTCTTGGTTCGGGTGGGAACTGAAGCTTTCTTT.